This T cell receptor (beta chain) was recovered during a study of blood T cell repertoires in COVID-19. This clone was detected only a few times. Sequencing was performed with immunoSEQ multiplex PCR; in TCRdb, only in-frame clones are kept and a portion is missing. The repertoire holds 300,000 to 400,000 clones, with roughly 89% as singletons. The Seattle patients, enrolled during active infection, were followed longitudinally. CDR1 MNHEY and CDR2 SVGAGI come from the germline V gene. The CDR3 is 14 residues long. V lost 0 bases, J lost 6 bases, and 11 bases lay in between. This chain joins TRBV6-5 and TRBJ1-2; no clear D gene. Sequences were obtained from peripheral blood. This receptor was taken from a man younger than 45 with COVID-19, enrolled during active disease. The CDR3 DNA follows: TGTGCCAGCAGTTACTCGGGTGGAGGGAATGGCTACACCTTC. This encodes CASSYSGGGNGYTF.